What follows are 22 T cell receptor beta chains derived from one specimen sequenced in a study of blood T cells in healthy people across ages (dated by TCRdb to between 2014 and 2017). Receptor libraries were prepared by 5' RACE. Reads for this sample came from an Illumina HiSeq 2500. A second PCR of roughly 6 to 12 cycles was run with a J-beta primer mix and a sample-barcoded 5' primer. TCRdb's own reprocessing of the public reads used fastp at Q25 and MiXCR and kept productive beta chains. CDR3 protein sequences are deduplicated, and each keeps its most common genes and DNA. This sample gives 650,000 to 1,000,000 distinct CDR3 sequences in total; around 36% of them show up just once. The ten largest account for approximately 13% of the sample. The specimen sequenced was blood. The receptors come from a man younger than 35 in good health.

The chain uses TRBV20-1 and TRBJ2-1; D is perhaps TRBD1 (6 bases). Germline CDR1 reads DFQATT; CDR2 reads SNEGSKA (reference sequence). V was pared by 6 bases and J by 13 bases, with 16 bases between. The CDR3 runs 11 residues. CDR3 sequence reads: CSANTGPAQFF. The CDR3 DNA is TGCAGTGCGAATACAGGGCCCGCACAGTTCTTC.

This clonotype was picked up a small number of times. This chain connects TRBV10-3 to TRBJ1-4; D remains unclear. The V end lost 6 bases, the J end lost 10 bases, and 18 bases lay between the germline ends. Per germline, CDR1 ENHRY and CDR2 SYGVKD. CDR3 length equals 14 residues. DNA of the CDR3: TGTGCCATCAGATCCGGACCGAGTAGCGGAAAACTGTTTTTT. Protein sequence: CAIRSGPSSGKLFF.

This clonotype has more than one count but fewer than ten. The chain carries TRBV29-1 and TRBJ2-1; 8 bases align to TRBD2. The CDR3 length is 13 residues. Germline V gene data show CDR1 as SQVTM and CDR2 as ANQGSEA. Trimming cost V 2 bases and J 4 bases; bases outside gene matches: 1. The CDR3 loop is CSVETSGYNEQFF. The CDR3 DNA follows: TGCAGCGTTGAAACTAGCGGATACAATGAGCAGTTCTTC.

This clonotype was observed at least ten times. The chain uses TRBV12-3 or TRBV12-4 and TRBJ1-5; D remains ambiguous. The germline V and J ends were trimmed by 6 bases and 4 bases, with 16 bases remaining between them. The CDR3 consists of 15 residues. This CDR3 reads CASSATWAVNQPQHF. DNA of the CDR3: TGTGCCAGCAGCGCGACCTGGGCAGTTAATCAGCCCCAGCATTTT.

This clonotype was counted only a few times. As the CDR3 is not closed by the conserved phenylalanine or tryptophan, this likely results from a read error. The chain uses TRBV12-3 or TRBV12-4 and TRBJ2-3, with D possibly matching TRBD2 (7 bases). The CDR3 sequence is 16 residues long. The V end was cut by 5 bases, the J end by 3 bases, with 18 bases between. CDR3 nucleotides: TGTGCCAGCAGTCCAGGGGCGGGACTAACAACAGATACGCAGTATTCT. Amino acids: CASSPGAGLTTDTQYS.

This clonotype was recorded many times. In DNA form, the CDR3 reads TGCGCCAGCAGCCAGGCTAGCGGGGGGCCTGAGCAGTTCTTC. It codes for CASSQASGGPEQFF. The chain joins TRBV4-3 to TRBJ2-1; 11 nucleotides line up with TRBD2. Germline assignment: CDR1 LGHNA and CDR2 YSLEER. V lost 3 bases and J lost 9; bases outside the gene matches: 4. The CDR3 has 14 residues.

This clonotype was counted only a few times. The genes are TRBV5-5 and TRBJ1-1; D is possibly TRBD1 (6 bases). The CDR3 covers 14 residues. From germline, CDR1 is SGHKS and CDR2 YYEKEE (reference sequence). The ends were cut back, 1 base at V and 8 bases at J, with 15 bases in the middle. The chain's CDR3 is CASSLTRGGIEAFF. CDR3 bases: TGTGCCAGCAGCTTGACCCGCGGGGGCATAGAAGCTTTCTTT.

The V gene is TRBV9, the J gene TRBJ1-1; D is uncertain. CDR3 length: 14 amino acids. V was shortened by 0 bases and J by 1 base, with 7 bases between the two germline ends. Germline V gene sequence: CDR1 SGDLS, CDR2 YYNGEE. CDR3 in amino acids: CASSVAPGNTEAFF. CDR3 nucleotide sequence: TGTGCCAGCAGCGTAGCGCCGGGGAACACTGAAGCTTTCTTT.

The chain combines TRBV6-5 with TRBJ2-7; D is undetermined. The ends were cut back, 6 bases at V and 6 bases at J, with 15 bases in the middle. CDR3 size: 13 residues. Germline loops: CDR1 MNHEY, CDR2 SVGAGI. The DNA for the CDR3 is TGTGCCAGCAGGAAGCCCGCCGGAAGCGAGCAGTACTTC. The encoded protein is CASRKPAGSEQYF.

The CDR3 DNA reads TGCAGCTTACCCCCGACTAGCGGGGCCCCCTACAATGAGCAGTTCTTC. Encoded protein: CSLPPTSGAPYNEQFF. The chain carries TRBV20-1 and TRBJ2-1, with TRBD2 matching over 11 bases. This CDR3 is built from 16 residues. Germline V CDR1 and CDR2: DFQATT, SNEGSKA (reference sequence).

Notes on this clonotype: A read error may be the cause here, since a much bigger clone is one base away. V usage is TRBV5-1 and J usage is TRBJ2-7, with D possibly TRBD1 on 6 matching bases. Germline values: CDR1 SGHRS, CDR2 YFSETQ. V lost 5 bases to trimming and J lost 0 bases, with 15 bases between them. CDR3 size: 15 residues. CDR3 in DNA: TGCGCCAGCAGTCCCGGGACATGTGGCTCCTACGAGCAGTACTTC. Amino acid sequence: CASSPGTCGSYEQYF.

The sample holds many counts of this clonotype. V and J are TRBV20-1 and TRBJ1-5; D gene unclear. Trimming pared 1 base from V and 4 bases from J, leaving 5 bases between. The CDR3 sequence is 12 residues long. Germline V gene sequence: CDR1 DFQATT, CDR2 SNEGSKA (reference sequence). The CDR3 region has the DNA TGCAGTGCTAGAGGGGCGAATCAGCCCCAGCATTTT. The encoded protein is CSARGANQPQHF.

This clonotype was detected a few times. The chain has TRBV12-3 or TRBV12-4 and TRBJ2-3; 7 bases map to TRBD2. The CDR3 has 18 residues. V lost 1 base and J lost 0; bases outside the gene matches: 10. CDR3 sequence reads: CASSLGTMLGGSTDTQYF. The CDR3 region has the DNA TGTGCCAGCAGTTTAGGCACTATGCTGGGGGGGAGCACAGATACGCAGTATTTT.

This clonotype was detected only a few times. V gene TRBV25-1 combines with J gene TRBJ1-2; 11 bases align to TRBD1. With 3 bases clipped from V and 4 bases from J, the junction kept 16 bases outside the gene matches. The CDR3 loop spans 19 amino acids. CDR1 and CDR2 from the germline V gene are MGHDK and SYGVNS. The CDR3 nucleotides are TGTGCCAGCAGTGAGTGGAGGGCCTCCGGGACAGGGGGACTCTATGGCTACACCTTC. This translates into CASSEWRASGTGGLYGYTF.

This clonotype was counted only a few times. V and J are TRBV14 and TRBJ1-4, with D unclear. The V end lost 5 bases, the J end lost 8 bases, and 9 bases lay between the germline ends. Germline V gene sequence: CDR1 SGHDN, CDR2 FVKESK. This CDR3 spans 12 amino acids. The CDR3 DNA sequence: TGTGCCAGCAGCGCTACCAGGGAAAAACTGTTTTTT. It translates to CASSATREKLFF.

On this clonotype: The germline gene is not matched at one end of the junction; a read error may be the cause. The gene calls are TRBV27 and TRBJ2-6; D may be TRBD1 (5 bases). Germline loops: CDR1 MNHEY, CDR2 SMNVEV (reference sequence). The CDR3 extends over 16 amino acids. The CDR3 coding sequence is TGTGCCAGCAGTCCATTGGGCTCCTCTGGGGCCAACGTCCCGACTTTC. This gives the protein CASSPLGSSGANVPTF.

This clonotype has more than one count but fewer than ten. The rearrangement links TRBV9 to TRBJ1-2; tentative D call: TRBD1 (5 bases). Germline assignment: CDR1 SGDLS and CDR2 YYNGEE. With 4 bases removed from V and 3 bases from J, the gap between germline ends came to 13 bases. This CDR3 is 14 amino acids long. The CDR3 bases are TGTGCCAGCAGCACGAGGGGAGGTGACTATGGCTACACCTTC. Protein: CASSTRGGDYGYTF.

This clonotype was observed a handful of times. This chain links TRBV20-1 with TRBJ2-1; 8 positions agree with TRBD1. The germline gives CDR1 DFQATT, CDR2 SNEGSKA (reference sequence). V lost 6 bases to trimming and J lost 4 bases; unmatched junction nucleotides: 11. The CDR3 sequence is 15 residues long. The CDR3 reads CSASIQGASYNEQFF. The CDR3 nucleotides read TGCAGTGCCTCTATCCAGGGGGCGTCGTACAATGAGCAGTTCTTC.

About this clonotype itself: The junction departs from germline at one end; a sequencing error may be responsible. The V call is TRBV20-1, the J call TRBJ1-5, with a weak D call TRBD1 (5 bases). Per germline, CDR1 DFQATT and CDR2 SNEGSKA (reference sequence). CDR3 length: 15 amino acids. In DNA, the CDR3 is TGCAGTACTAGAGATCACCGGATTCGGGGCCAGCCCCAGCATTTT. Encoded protein: CSTRDHRIRGQPQHF.

To note about this clonotype: Being one base from a much bigger clone, this may be a read error. V gene TRBV28 combines with J gene TRBJ2-3; D gene ambiguous. Germline V CDR1 and CDR2: MDHEN, SYDVKM. There are 12 residues in the CDR3. Trimming took off 8 bases at V and 0 bases at J, with 6 bases between the two ends. The CDR3 here is CASRASTDTQYF. The CDR3 DNA follows: TGTGCCAGCCGGGCTAGCACAGATACGCAGTATTTT.

The rearrangement links TRBV4-1 to TRBJ2-1; the D gene could be TRBD1 or TRBD2 (5 bases each). There are 18 residues in the CDR3. Germline CDR1 is MGHRA and CDR2 is YSYEKL. Between the trimmed V and J ends, which lost 2 bases and 2 bases, there was a span of 19 bases. CDR3 region: CASSQYPKGRKTYNEQFF. The DNA of the CDR3 is TGCGCCAGCAGCCAATATCCAAAGGGACGGAAAACCTACAATGAGCAGTTCTTC.

This clonotype was seen a single time. V and J are TRBV6-2 or TRBV6-3 and TRBJ1-2; D is uncertain. V lost 4 bases and J 0 bases, leaving 9 bases between the germline ends. Germline-derived CDR1 and CDR2 are MNHEY and SVGEGT. The CDR3 is 14 residues long. The CDR3 DNA reads TGTGCCAGCAGTTTTGGGCGAACTAACTATGGCTACACCTTC. Encoded protein: CASSFGRTNYGYTF.